This T cell receptor (beta chain) came from a study of T cells in localized non-small cell lung cancer. Study-wide results and caveats: Because researchers sequenced only one region of the tumor, heterogeneity is still possible. Maximal T cell clonality occurred in uninvolved adjacent lung, with tumor ranking below it. In adjacent lung, a median around 52 of the top 100 tumor clones were found.

V gave up 6 bases and J gave up 5 bases, with 14 bases separating them. The CDR3 is 15 residues long. Germline V gene sequence: CDR1 MNHEY, CDR2 SVGAGI. Using immunoSEQ multiplex PCR, the repertoire was profiled, and TCRdb retains in-frame clones only, with some absent. The table includes some 72,000 clones, roughly four fifths detected once. Concerning this clone itself: Its target is not known.

The sample in question was peripheral blood, obtained before any cancer treatment. The chain joins TRBV6-5 to TRBJ1-6; D gene ambiguous. The receptor was isolated from a man between 40 and 70 years old with stage I lung adenocarcinoma. Here the CDR3 reads CASRPTWNDNSPLHF. The CDR3 region has the DNA TGTGCCAGCAGGCCTACCTGGAATGATAATTCACCCCTCCACTTT.